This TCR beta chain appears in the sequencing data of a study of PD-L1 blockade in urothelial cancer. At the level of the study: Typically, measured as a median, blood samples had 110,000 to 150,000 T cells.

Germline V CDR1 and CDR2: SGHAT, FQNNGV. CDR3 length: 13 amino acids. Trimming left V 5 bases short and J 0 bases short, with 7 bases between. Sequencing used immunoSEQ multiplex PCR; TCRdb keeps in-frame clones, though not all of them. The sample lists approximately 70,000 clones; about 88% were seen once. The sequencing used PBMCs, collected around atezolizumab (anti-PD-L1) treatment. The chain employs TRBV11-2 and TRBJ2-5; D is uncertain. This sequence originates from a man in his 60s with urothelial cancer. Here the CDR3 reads CASSDTYQETQYF. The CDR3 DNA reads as TGTGCCAGCAGCGACACGTACCAAGAGACCCAGTACTTC.